A single TCR beta chain is shown here with its context. The method was immunoSEQ multiplex PCR; TCRdb's version includes in-frame clones alone and lacks a portion of them. The repertoire includes under 200,000 clones, approximately 84% of them detected once, and about 4.9% sits in the top ten. This sample was taken from a study of blood T cell repertoires in COVID-19. Looking at the study overall: Specimens from acute and convalescent COVID-19 originated in the United States, Italy and Spain. T cells, B-cell-depleted T cells, or PBMCs supplied cDNA or gDNA.

Germline-derived CDR1 and CDR2 are SGHTA and FQGNSA. The CDR3 sequence is 16 residues long. J was trimmed by 5 bases and V by 10 bases; bases with no gene match: 15. Sequenced material: peripheral blood. The chain recombines TRBV7-2 with TRBJ2-2, with TRBD2 matching 8 bases. The origin of this receptor is a woman over 75 with acute or convalescent COVID-19. In nucleotides, the CDR3 is TGTGCCACCCTTCACCGGGAGGGAGTAAGAACCGGGGAGCTGTTTTTT. This gives the protein CATLHREGVRTGELFF.